The present TCR beta chain was sequenced within a study of sequential checkpoint blockade in melanoma. About the study: Patients were randomized 1:1 to nivolumab-then-ipilimumab or ipilimumab-then-nivolumab first-line. Both treatment sequences were followed by maintenance nivolumab.

Described treatment: randomized to nivolumab then ipilimumab (arm A) or the reverse (arm B). DNA-damaging chemotherapy had not been given to any patient beforehand. PBMC sorting kept live CD3+CD8+ cells without CD19 or CD56. Libraries were prepared by immunoSEQ multiplex PCR; TCRdb keeps only in-frame clonotypes and omits some of them. The repertoire holds fewer than 8,500 clones, with around three quarters as singletons. Trimming cost V 0 bases and J 5 bases, with 14 bases left between them. Germline CDR1 ENHRY, CDR2 SYGVKD. The CDR3 totals 15 residues. The clonotype was recovered from a human donor with melanoma. This specimen consisted of CD8+ T cells sorted from blood (inferred from file names), obtained from a patient given nivolumab and ipilimumab in sequence. The chain is built from TRBV10-3 and TRBJ2-7; tentative D call: TRBD2 (6 bases). CDR3 loop: CAISESPLARNEQYF. In nucleotides, the CDR3 is TGTGCCATCAGTGAGTCCCCCCTAGCGAGAAACGAGCAGTACTTC.